Listed below are T cell receptor beta chains from one sample, sequenced in a study of blood T cell repertoires in COVID-19. The repertoire was sequenced with immunoSEQ multiplex PCR; TCRdb's copy has only in-frame clones and lacks some. The repertoire holds approximately 220,000 clones, with 82% as singletons. Sequenced: peripheral blood. Receptors originate from a woman aged 70-85 years with acute or convalescent COVID-19. CDR3s include the opening cysteine and the closing phenylalanine or tryptophan. D genes are given only for firm matches. Size is stated for part of the rows, as once, few or many counts, or as a class when the clone is expanded.

d_gene | j_gene | v_gene | abundance | CDR3aa | CDR3nt
. | TRBJ1-1 | TRBV2 | . | CASTRGGPNTEAFF | TGTGCCAGCACCCGGGGTGGGCCGAACACTGAAGCTTTCTTT
TRBD2 | TRBJ2-5 | TRBV30 | . | CAWKPQAGGRETQYF | TGTGCCTGGAAGCCCCAAGCGGGGGGGCGAGAGACCCAGTACTTC
TRBD2 | TRBJ2-1 | TRBV4-3 | once | CASSQVSGGAPPYNEQFF | TGCGCCAGCAGCCAAGTTAGCGGGGGGGCCCCCCCTTACAATGAGCAGTTCTTC
. | TRBJ2-1 | TRBV6-1 | . | CASSEAPGNEQFF | TGTGCCAGCAGTGAAGCGCCGGGCAATGAGCAGTTCTTC
. | TRBJ1-1 | TRBV7-9 | . | CASSPRGGNAEAFF | TGTGCCAGCAGCCCCCGAGGGGGAAATGCTGAAGCTTTCTTT
TRBD1 | TRBJ2-5 | TRBV15 | . | CATSRGYSLDRGEETQYF | TGTGCCACCAGCAGAGGGTACTCCCTTGACAGGGGGGAAGAGACCCAGTACTTC
TRBD1 | TRBJ1-2 | TRBV6-2/TRBV6-3 | . | CASSPDRAGYGYTF | TGTGCCAGCAGCCCCGACAGGGCGGGCTATGGCTACACCTTC
. | TRBJ2-7 | TRBV5-1 | . | CASSQGSSYEQYF | TGCGCCAGCTCCCAGGGGAGCTCCTACGAGCAGTACTTC
. | TRBJ2-7 | TRBV5-1 | . | CASGWQGTYEQYF | TGCGCCAGCGGGTGGCAGGGTACCTACGAGCAGTACTTC
TRBD1 | TRBJ1-5 | TRBV10-1 | . | CATSKGAHQPQHF | TGCGCCACCTCGAAGGGGGCCCATCAGCCCCAGCATTTT
TRBD2 | TRBJ2-7 | TRBV12-3/TRBV12-4 | once | CASRGLDEQYF | TGTGCCAGCAGGGGACTAGACGAGCAGTACTTC
TRBD1 | TRBJ2-5 | TRBV7-2 | . | CASSLSGTGGQETQYF | TGTGCCAGCAGCTTAAGTGGGACAGGGGGACAAGAGACCCAGTACTTC
TRBD2 | TRBJ2-5 | TRBV6-5 | . | CASELGRGQETQYF | TGTGCCAGCGAGTTGGGGAGGGGCCAAGAGACCCAGTACTTC
TRBD1 | TRBJ1-5 | TRBV6-5 | . | CASSSKQGARNQPQHF | TGTGCCAGCAGTTCTAAACAGGGGGCGCGGAATCAGCCCCAGCATTTT
. | TRBJ2-3 | TRBV7-8 | . | CASSLGLGGQYF | TGTGCCAGCAGCCTGGGACTCGGGGGGCAGTATTTT
. | TRBJ1-2 | TRBV4-3 | . | CASSQDRSGLNYGYTF | TGCGCCAGCAGCCAAGATCGGTCAGGGCTTAACTATGGCTACACCTTC
TRBD1 | TRBJ1-2 | TRBV4-2 | . | CASSQELRTGYGYTF | TGTGCCAGCAGCCAAGAATTGAGGACAGGGTATGGCTACACCTTC
. | TRBJ1-2 | TRBV9 | . | CASSVATGSGGYTF | TGTGCCAGCAGCGTAGCTACAGGGAGTGGTGGCTACACCTTC
. | TRBJ2-1 | TRBV7-2 | few | CASSPRTKGSGNEQFF | TGTGCCAGCAGCCCTCGGACGAAGGGGTCGGGCAATGAGCAGTTCTTC
. | TRBJ1-1 | TRBV7-2 | . | CASSPYAGTEAFF | TGTGCCAGCAGCCCCTACGCGGGCACTGAAGCTTTCTTT
. | TRBJ1-4 | TRBV15 | . | CATSNLNRETNEKLFF | TGTGCCACCAGCAACCTAAACAGGGAGACTAATGAAAAACTGTTTTTT
TRBD2 | TRBJ2-7 | TRBV5-6 | . | CASSPQLAGGYEQYF | TGTGCCAGCAGCCCCCAACTAGCGGGGGGTTACGAGCAGTACTTC
. | TRBJ2-7 | TRBV5-4 | few | CASTRDRFYEQYF | TGTGCCAGCACCCGAGACAGATTCTACGAGCAGTACTTC
TRBD2 | TRBJ2-7 | TRBV6-5 | . | CASSRTSGGSYEQYF | TGTGCCAGCAGTCGCACTAGCGGGGGATCCTACGAGCAGTACTTC
. | TRBJ1-1 | TRBV12-5 | . | CASGFGQLNTEAFF | TGTGCTAGTGGTTTTGGACAGTTAAACACTGAAGCTTTCTTT
TRBD2 | TRBJ2-5 | TRBV4-1 | . | CASSQDTGQRGGTQYF | TGCGCCAGCAGCCAAGACACGGGCCAGCGGGGGGGGACCCAGTACTTC
. | TRBJ2-3 | TRBV5-6 | . | CASTPVAGSTDTQYF | TGTGCCAGCACCCCCGTGGCAGGTAGCACAGATACGCAGTATTTT
. | TRBJ1-6 | TRBV28 | . | CASSGGRSPLHF | TGTGCCAGCAGTGGCGGGCGCTCACCCCTCCACTTT
TRBD1 | TRBJ1-4 | TRBV15 | . | CATSSLRQGAPREKLFF | TGTGCCACCAGCAGTTTGAGACAGGGGGCGCCCCGTGAAAAACTGTTTTTT
. | TRBJ1-2 | TRBV7-2 | . | CASSPSGANYGYTF | TGTGCCAGCAGCCCCAGCGGGGCGAACTATGGCTACACCTTC
. | TRBJ1-5 | TRBV18 | . | CASSPDSRVERWHF | TGTGCCAGCTCTCCCGACTCCAGGGTCGAGAGGTGGCATTTT
TRBD2 | TRBJ2-1 | TRBV5-1 | . | CASSLAGAGGPKDEQFF | TGCGCCAGCAGCTTGGCCGGGGCGGGGGGACCCAAGGATGAGCAGTTCTTC
. | TRBJ2-7 | TRBV6-2/TRBV6-3 | . | CASSSDAGQPVYEQYF | TGTGCCAGCAGTTCCGATGCCGGACAGCCAGTATACGAGCAGTACTTC
TRBD1 | TRBJ1-4 | TRBV7-2 | . | CASSSTGVGEKLFF | TGTGCCAGCAGCTCAACAGGGGTGGGTGAAAAACTGTTTTTT
. | TRBJ1-1 | TRBV9 | . | CASSVGGLRNTEAFF | TGTGCCAGCAGCGTCGGAGGCCTACGGAACACTGAAGCTTTCTTT
. | TRBJ2-3 | TRBV4-3 | . | CASSQDRIGVDTQYF | TGCGCCAGCAGCCAAGATCGAATCGGGGTTGATACGCAGTATTTT
TRBD1 | TRBJ1-2 | TRBV6-6 | . | CASRPTGDHGYTF | TGTGCCAGCAGACCGACAGGGGATCATGGCTACACCTTC
TRBD1 | TRBJ1-6 | TRBV6-6 | once | CASSYSDRGSPLHF | TGTGCCAGCAGTTACTCGGACAGGGGTTCACCCCTCCACTTT
. | TRBJ1-2 | TRBV7-9 | . | CASQDQGLNYGYTF | TGTGCCAGCCAAGACCAGGGATTGAACTATGGCTACACCTTC
. | TRBJ1-1 | TRBV5-1 | . | CASSPQEHTEAFF | TGCGCCAGCAGCCCACAGGAGCACACTGAAGCTTTCTTT
. | TRBJ1-2 | TRBV4-2 | once | CASSQLRESSGYTF | TGTGCCAGCAGCCAACTACGGGAGAGTTCTGGCTACACCTTC